A selection of T cell receptor beta chains follows, all from one sample in a study of CD8 T cells in ankylosing spondylitis. TCRdb passed the 5' RACE reads through MiXCR, listing each CDR3 protein once. The sample holds around 230,000 distinct CDR3 sequences, 8% to 9% seen once. Sequenced: blood, either unsorted or a sorted T cell fraction (not recorded which). These TCRs come from a female donor with ankylosing spondylitis or in good health (not recorded which). CDR3s leave out the opening cysteine and the closing phenylalanine or tryptophan.

>TRBV4-3|TRBJ2-1
ASSRGQHNEQF
>TRBV4-3|TRBJ2-5
ASSQDTSRQTQY
>TRBV7-2|TRBJ1-3
ASSLAGGGANTIY
>TRBV12-3/TRBV12-4|TRBJ2-2
ASSLQITGELF
>TRBV29-1|TRBJ2-3
SHEGSTDTQY
>TRBV7-9|TRBJ1-2
ASSLEARSYGYT
>TRBV6-6|TRBJ1-3
ASSSSGTPEY
>TRBV5-1|TRBJ2-5
ASSPGRRVETQY
>TRBV12-3/TRBV12-4|TRBJ1-1
ASSLKWEAF
>TRBV2|TRBJ2-1
ASSGLDGRNEQF